By proportion, the clone carrying this TCR beta chain is medium-sized (0.01 to 0.1%). Its antigen is still unknown. The junction had 4 bases not matched to a gene; V was cut back by 1 base and J by 11 bases. The CDR3 contains 13 residues. CDR1 is SGDLS and CDR2 is YYNGEE in the germline V gene. Semi-nested PCR with Nested Universal Primer A followed constant-region reverse priming of full-length variable regions. TCRdb analysed the 5' RACE reads with MiXCR anew, one entry per CDR3 protein. This table has tens of thousands of distinct CDR3 sequences, 25% to 30% appearing once. Study results and caveats: Tumor memory CD4+ T cell TCR gene usage clustered with blood and lymph node memory CD4+ cells and lymph node naive CD4+ cells. Tumor Treg TCRs overlapped most with tumor naive CD4+ cells.

The V and J genes are TRBV9 and TRBJ2-1; 9 nucleotides agree with TRBD1. The TCR sequence derives from a female donor with breast cancer. The sample consisted of naive CD4+ T cells sorted from blood. Subset reported: naive CD4+ T cells, CD4+CD45RA+CD25-. In nucleotides, the CDR3 is TGTGCCAGCAGCGTAACAGGGGGCACCCAGCAGTTCTTC. Translation gives CASSVTGGTQQFF.